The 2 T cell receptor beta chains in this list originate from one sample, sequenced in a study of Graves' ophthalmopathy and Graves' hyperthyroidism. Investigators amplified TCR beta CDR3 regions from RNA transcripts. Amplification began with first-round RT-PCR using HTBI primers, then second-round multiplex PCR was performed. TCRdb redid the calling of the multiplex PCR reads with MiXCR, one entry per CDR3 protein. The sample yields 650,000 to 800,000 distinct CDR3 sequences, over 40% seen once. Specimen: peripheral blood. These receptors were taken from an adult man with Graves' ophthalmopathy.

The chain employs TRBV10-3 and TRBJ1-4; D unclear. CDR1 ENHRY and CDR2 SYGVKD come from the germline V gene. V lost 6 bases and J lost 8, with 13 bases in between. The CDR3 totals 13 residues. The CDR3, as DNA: TGTGCCATCAGCCTCTGGAGGAAAGAAAAACTGTTTTTT. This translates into CAISLWRKEKLFF.

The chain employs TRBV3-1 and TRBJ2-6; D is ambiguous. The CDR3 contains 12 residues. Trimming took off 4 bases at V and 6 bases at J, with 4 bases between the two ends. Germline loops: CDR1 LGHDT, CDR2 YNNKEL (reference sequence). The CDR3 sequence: CASSPSANVLTF. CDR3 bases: TGTGCCAGCAGCCCCTCGGCCAACGTCCTGACTTTC.